Each of the 14 T cell receptor beta chains below was sequenced from the same sample in a study of T cells expressing NK-cell markers (dated by TCRdb to the early 2020s). Preparation of the library involved 5' RACE. Sequencer: Illumina HiSeq 2000. TCRdb reprocessed the reads; each CDR3 protein sequence makes one entry, and DNA is unavailable. The table kept for this sample lists 200,000 to 300,000 distinct CDR3 sequences. Of the sample, 4% to 5% falls within the top ten clones. Specimen: blood T cells: a sorted CD56 or NKG2C T cell subset, CD4+ or CD8+ T cells, or bulk PBMC T cells (not recorded which). These receptors came from a woman between 18 and 70 years old in good health.

This chain connects TRBV13 to TRBJ2-1; with no DNA, the TCRdb D assignment of TRBD1 cannot be verified. Germline assignment: CDR1 PRHDT and CDR2 FYEKMQ (reference sequence). The CDR3 covers 17 residues. The CDR3: CASSLGGGGSSYNEQFF.

J is TRBJ2-7 and V is TRBV4-3; TCRdb outputs TRBD1, but without DNA this stays unchecked. This CDR3 has 20 amino acids. Germline V gene lookup returns CDR1 LGHNA and CDR2 YSLEER. The CDR3 spells CASSQASRGRSAVKRDEQYF.

This chain links TRBV12-3 or TRBV12-4 with TRBJ2-3; TCRdb calls TRBD1, which cannot be checked without DNA. The CDR3 is 18 residues long. The CDR3 reads CASSLIPLTGRGRDTQYF.

The chain uses TRBV12-3 or TRBV12-4 and TRBJ2-5; lacking DNA, the TRBD1 call made by TCRdb goes unchecked. The CDR3 consists of 15 residues. The CDR3 protein is CASSLSGQGQETQYF.

This chain's CDR3 is CASSLGVQDYNEKLFF. The chain couples TRBV7-9 to TRBJ1-4. Germline V gene data show CDR1 as SEHNR and CDR2 as FQNEAQ (reference sequence). This CDR3 comprises 16 residues.

The gene calls are TRBV12-3 or TRBV12-4 and TRBJ2-3. The CDR3 length is 14 residues. This CDR3 reads CASSLDIGTDTQYF.

V and J are TRBV7-2 and TRBJ1-1; TCRdb designates TRBD1, a call that cannot be tested without DNA. The germline V gene has CDR1 SGHTA and CDR2 FQGNSA. The CDR3 has 15 residues. The CDR3 reads CASSLVKGFSTEAFF.

This chain connects TRBV12-3 or TRBV12-4 to TRBJ2-3; with no DNA, the TCRdb D assignment of TRBD2 cannot be verified. This CDR3 is 16 amino acids long. Here the CDR3 reads CASSLGLAWATDTQYF.

This chain connects TRBV20-1 to TRBJ1-1. Per the germline V gene, CDR1 is DFQATT and CDR2 is SNEGSKA (reference sequence). The CDR3 covers 14 residues. The CDR3 protein is CSAAFKTGPTEAFF.

The chain has TRBV12-3 or TRBV12-4 and TRBJ2-1. This CDR3 spans 14 amino acids. The CDR3 sequence is CASSLSGSTGEQFF.

The chain uses TRBV20-1 and TRBJ2-1; TCRdb names TRBD2, which stays unverified in the absence of DNA. Looked up from germline, CDR1 is DFQATT and CDR2 is SNEGSKA (reference sequence). This CDR3 has 17 amino acids. This chain's CDR3 is CSAIPPRTSGPYNEQFF.

This chain uses TRBV12-3 or TRBV12-4 with TRBJ2-2; TCRdb outputs TRBD1, but without DNA this stays unchecked. The CDR3 is 15 amino acids. The CDR3 loop reads CASSGQGRGTGELFF.

V and J are TRBV3-1 and TRBJ2-5; with no DNA, the TCRdb D assignment of TRBD2 cannot be verified. This CDR3 is 15 amino acids long. Germline V lookup: CDR1 LGHDT, CDR2 YNNKEL (reference sequence). The CDR3 loop is CASSRYRDSEETQYF.

The chain links TRBV6-1 to TRBJ2-5; there is no DNA to check the TCRdb D call of TRBD2. Germline V gene sequence: CDR1 MNHNS, CDR2 SASEGT. The CDR3 is 17 amino acids. The CDR3 loop reads CASSPSPAGGKQETQYF.